These 10 T cell receptor beta chains originate from one sample sequenced in a study of blood T cell repertoires in COVID-19. The method was immunoSEQ multiplex PCR; TCRdb's version includes in-frame clones alone and lacks a portion of them. The repertoire holds hundreds of thousands of clones, with approximately 88% as singletons. The source material was peripheral blood. The source is a woman aged 25 to 39 with COVID-19, enrolled during active disease.

This clone was seen once. The V gene is TRBV24-1, the J gene TRBJ2-3, with 12 positions matching TRBD2. The germline V gene encodes CDR1 KGHDR and CDR2 SFDVKD. The trim removed 4 bases at V and 5 bases at J, leaving 9 bases unmatched. The CDR3 totals 17 residues. The CDR3 loop is CATSEPTSGGLGDTQYF. The DNA of the CDR3 is TGTGCCACCAGTGAGCCTACTAGCGGGGGGCTTGGAGATACGCAGTATTTT.

The chain is built from TRBV5-4 and TRBJ2-7; D gene uncertain. This CDR3 is 14 amino acids long. Per the germline V gene, CDR1 is SGHNT and CDR2 is YYREEE (reference sequence). Deletions cut 3 bases from V and 2 bases from J, with 12 bases between. CDR3 coding DNA: TGTGCCAGCAGCTATGGCAGTTTTGCCTACGAGCAGTACTTC. It specifies CASSYGSFAYEQYF.

This chain links TRBV6-2 or TRBV6-3 with TRBJ1-1; D remains ambiguous. The V and J ends lost 6 bases and 0 bases respectively, with 8 bases between them. The CDR3 totals 13 residues. From germline, CDR1 is MNHEY and CDR2 SVGEGT. The CDR3 nucleotides are TGTGCCAGCAGCGGCAACATGAACACTGAAGCTTTCTTT. This codes for CASSGNMNTEAFF.

The chain carries TRBV24-1 and TRBJ1-1; 7 bases map to TRBD1. Germline V CDR1 and CDR2: KGHDR, SFDVKD. The J segment lost 2 bases and the V segment lost 4 bases, leaving 6 bases of the junction unmatched. The CDR3 contains 15 residues. The CDR3 nucleotides read TGTGCCACCAGTGACTCGACAGGGCTAAACACTGAAGCTTTCTTT. Protein sequence: CATSDSTGLNTEAFF.

This sequence joins TRBV28 and TRBJ1-3; D not certain. The CDR3 consists of 13 residues. The germline V gene encodes CDR1 MDHEN and CDR2 SYDVKM. The V end lost 1 base, the J end lost 6 bases, and 7 bases lay between the germline ends. CDR3 region: CASSLSQKNTIYF. The CDR3 coding sequence is TGTGCCAGCAGTTTATCACAGAAAAACACCATATATTTT. The full variable domain, in which reference TRBV28 and TRBJ1-3 provide the parts outside the CDR3, is DVKVTQSSRYLVKRTGEKVFLECVQDMDHENMFWYRQDPGLGLRLIYFSYDVKMKEKGDIPEGYSVSREKKERFSLILESASTNQTSMYLCASSLSQKNTIYFGEGSWLTVV.

The chain uses TRBV3-1 (or the pseudogene TRBV3-2) and TRBJ2-5; TRBD2 matches at 7 bases. The CDR3 contains 16 residues. V lost 0 bases and J lost 2; bases outside the gene matches: 6. Germline V lookup: CDR1 LGHDT, CDR2 YNNKEL (reference sequence). For the CDR3, the DNA is TGTGCCAGCAGCCAAGATATGGCGGGAGTACAAGAGACCCAGTACTTC. Translation: CASSQDMAGVQETQYF.

The V gene is TRBV7-9, the J gene TRBJ2-1; no definite D call. V was pared by 5 bases and J by 0 bases, with 8 bases between. CDR3 length: 14 residues. CDR1 and CDR2 from the germline V gene are SEHNR and FQNEAQ (reference sequence). The CDR3 DNA sequence: TGTGCCAGCAGCAAACTGAGCTCCTACAATGAGCAGTTCTTC. Translation: CASSKLSSYNEQFF.

The gene calls are TRBV11-2 and TRBJ1-2; D is ambiguous. CDR1 and CDR2 (germline): SGHAT, FQNNGV. The CDR3 is 14 amino acids. The V end lost 5 bases, the J end lost 2 bases, and 12 bases lay between the germline ends. Written as DNA, the CDR3 is TGTGCCAGCAGCCCCCCCTCCGGGAACTATGGCTACACCTTC. Encoded protein: CASSPPSGNYGYTF.

The rearrangement links TRBV5-1 to TRBJ1-5; TRBD1 agrees at 8 bases. Germline V gene data show CDR1 as SGHRS and CDR2 as YFSETQ. After removal of 4 bases from V and 5 bases from J, the junction contained 5 bases not matched to a gene. The CDR3 length is 14 residues. The CDR3 bases are TGCGCCAGCAGCACGGGGACAGGAGATCAGCCCCAGCATTTT. Translation gives CASSTGTGDQPQHF.

This chain links TRBV21-1 with TRBJ1-1; the D segment call TRBD1 is taken from the table without a DNA check. TRBV21-1 is a pseudogene locus. There are 14 residues in the CDR3. This CDR3 is CASSTRQGWAEAFF. The CDR3, as DNA: TGTGCCAGCAGCACCCGACAGGGGTGGGCTGAAGCTTTCTTT.